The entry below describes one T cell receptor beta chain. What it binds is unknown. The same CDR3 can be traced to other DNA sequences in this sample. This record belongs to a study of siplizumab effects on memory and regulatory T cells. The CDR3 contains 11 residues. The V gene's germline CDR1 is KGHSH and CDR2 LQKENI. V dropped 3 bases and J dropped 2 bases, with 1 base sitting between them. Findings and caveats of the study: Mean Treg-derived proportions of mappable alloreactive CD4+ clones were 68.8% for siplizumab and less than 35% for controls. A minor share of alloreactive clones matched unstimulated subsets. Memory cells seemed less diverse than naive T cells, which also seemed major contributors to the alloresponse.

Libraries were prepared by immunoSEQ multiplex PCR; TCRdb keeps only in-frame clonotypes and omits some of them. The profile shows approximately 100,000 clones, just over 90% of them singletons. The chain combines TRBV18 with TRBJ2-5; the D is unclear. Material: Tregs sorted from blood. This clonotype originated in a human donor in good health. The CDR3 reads CASSPQETQYF. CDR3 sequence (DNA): TGTGCCAGCTCACCTCAAGAGACCCAGTACTTC.